Listed here is a single TCR beta chain. The antigen is unknown. The sample originates from a study of vaccination effects on CD4 cells after COVID-19. General observations from the study: Late post-vaccination samples showed marked contraction of infection- and vaccine-induced clones.

The CDR3 is made up of 15 amino acids. Germline assignment: CDR1 KGHSH and CDR2 LQKENI. Trimming removed 1 base at V and 4 bases at J, with 12 bases between. Generated by immunoSEQ multiplex PCR, the TCRdb table keeps only in-frame clones and is missing some. The repertoire holds about 71,000 clones, with 65% to 85% as singletons. Peptide-pool stimulation followed by sequencing identified expanded antigen-specific CD4+ clonotypes in the ViraFEST assay. Scientists isolated CD4+ T cells after a roughly ten-day culture period ended. Among the vaccine recipients, none had a prior SARS-CoV-2 infection, and nucleocapsid antibodies were negative. Around 2 million PBMC per well were cultured with approximately 10 IU/ml IL-2 and approximately 9.1 ug/ml peptides.

The TCR sequence derives from a human donor who received a COVID-19 vaccine. The rearrangement joins TRBV18 to TRBJ2-3; D is perhaps TRBD2 (6 bases). The source material was CD4+ T cells from PBMCs cultured with HCoV-OC43 spike peptides, sampled before COVID-19 vaccination. Subset reported: HCoV-OC43 spike overlapping peptide pool stimulation. CDR3 loop: CASSPQGLKSDTQYF. The CDR3 DNA reads TGTGCCAGCTCACCACAAGGACTAAAGTCAGATACGCAGTATTTT.